The 10 T cell receptor beta chains listed next were all sequenced from one sample in a study of shared clonotypes between healthy human individuals. Data came from immunoSEQ multiplex PCR; TCRdb stores just in-frame clones and leaves some out. The sample has 2 million to 2.5 million clones; 92% are singletons. Sample: naive CD4+ T cells from PBMCs. Sample subset: CD45RA+ positively selected. The receptors derive from a man younger than 35 in good health. Some clones in this sample may be carry-over from other donors' samples.

V gene TRBV18 combines with J gene TRBJ2-2, with D perhaps TRBD1 (6 bases). V lost 2 bases and J 6 bases, leaving 16 bases between the germline ends. Per germline, CDR1 KGHSH and CDR2 LQKENI. There are 16 residues in the CDR3. This CDR3 reads CASSPMPAGVAGELFF. CDR3 sequence (DNA): TGTGCCAGCTCACCAATGCCAGCAGGGGTGGCCGGGGAGCTGTTTTTT.

The gene calls are TRBV5-4 and TRBJ2-3, with TRBD2 matching over 12 bases. The V gene end was trimmed by 6 bases and the J gene end by 4 bases; junction bases not matched to a gene: 6. This CDR3 has 15 residues. Germline V gives CDR1 SGHNT, CDR2 YYREEE (reference sequence). DNA of the CDR3: TGTGCCAGCACCAACCTAGCGGGAGGGCCAGATACGCAGTATTTT. It encodes CASTNLAGGPDTQYF. The full variable domain, in which reference TRBV5-4 and TRBJ2-3 provide the parts outside the CDR3, is ETGVTQSPTHLIKTRGQQVTLRCSSQSGHNTVSWYQQALGQGPQFIFQYYREEENGRGNFPPRFSGLQFPNYSSELNVNALELDDSALYLCASTNLAGGPDTQYFGPGTRLTVL.

V gene TRBV5-1 combines with J gene TRBJ2-7, with D perhaps assigned TRBD1 or TRBD2 (5 bases each). Trimming stripped 0 bases from V and 2 bases from J, with 12 bases between. Looked up from germline, CDR1 is SGHRS and CDR2 is YFSETQ. There are 15 residues in the CDR3. The CDR3 loop reads CASSLASGTTYEQYF. CDR3 bases: TGCGCCAGCAGCTTGGCCTCGGGGACGACCTACGAGCAGTACTTC. Full variable domain (remainder filled in from reference TRBV5-1 and TRBJ2-7): KAGVTQTPRYLIKTRGQQVTLSCSPISGHRSVSWYQQTPGQGLQFLFEYFSETQRNKGNFPGRFSGRQFSNSRSEMNVSTLELGDSALYLCASSLASGTTYEQYFGPGTRLTVT.

The J gene is TRBJ2-7, the V gene TRBV19; the match to TRBD2 covers 14 bases. The junction had 4 bases not matched to a gene; V was cut back by 5 bases and J by 4 bases. The CDR3 is made up of 15 amino acids. CDR1 is LNHDA and CDR2 is SQIVND in the germline V gene (reference sequence). CDR3: CASSSGLAGVYEQYF. The DNA of the CDR3 is TGTGCCAGTAGTTCGGGACTAGCGGGAGTTTACGAGCAGTACTTC.

CDR3 bases: TGTGCCAGTAGTGCCCGGACCACCGGGGAGCTGTTTTTT. It specifies CASSARTTGELFF. V and J are TRBV19 and TRBJ2-2; D not certain. V shed 5 bases and J shed 4 bases, with 8 bases lying between them. The CDR3 runs 13 residues. Germline CDR1 reads LNHDA; CDR2 reads SQIVND (reference sequence).

The rearrangement uses TRBV7-9 and TRBJ1-4, with 8 bases lining up with TRBD1. Trimming at V came to 4 bases and at J to 7 bases, leaving 8 bases not matched to a gene. The V gene's germline CDR1 is SEHNR and CDR2 FQNEAQ (reference sequence). The length of the CDR3 is 15 residues. CDR3 nucleotide sequence: TGTGCCAGCAGCTCCAAATCAGGGGGCATTGAAAAACTGTTTTTT. Its protein product is CASSSKSGGIEKLFF.

This chain uses TRBV6-6 with TRBJ2-7, with 8 bases fitting TRBD1. The CDR3 totals 16 residues. Germline trimming cut 3 bases from V and 1 base from J; bases unmatched to any gene: 8. The germline CDR1 and CDR2 sequences are MNHNY and SVGAGI (reference sequence). As DNA, the CDR3 is TGTGCCAGCAGTTATAAGGACAGGGTACCTTCCTACGAGCAGTACTTC. It codes for CASSYKDRVPSYEQYF.

The chain carries TRBV28 and TRBJ2-7; 8 bases line up with TRBD1. The CDR3 sequence is 13 residues long. The germline CDR1 and CDR2 sequences are MDHEN and SYDVKM. V trimming: 7 bases; J trimming: 5 bases; junction bases outside the gene matches: 7. The CDR3 protein is CASTPGGFDEQYF. CDR3 bases: TGTGCCAGCACGCCAGGGGGCTTTGACGAGCAGTACTTC. The variable domain in full, completed from reference TRBV28 and TRBJ2-7, reads DVKVTQSSRYLVKRTGEKVFLECVQDMDHENMFWYRQDPGLGLRLIYFSYDVKMKEKGDIPEGYSVSREKKERFSLILESASTNQTSMYLCASTPGGFDEQYFGPGTRLTVT.

This rearrangement joins TRBV27 to TRBJ2-5, with D possibly TRBD1 on 5 matching bases. The CDR3 length is 16 residues. V lost 3 bases and J 2 bases, leaving 16 bases between the germline ends. Per the germline V gene, CDR1 is MNHEY and CDR2 is SMNVEV (reference sequence). The CDR3 bases are TGTGCCAGCAGTTTGTTACCGTCAGGGTGGCAAGAGACCCAGTACTTC. Translation gives CASSLLPSGWQETQYF.

The table lists this clone with a count of one. The J gene is TRBJ2-4, the V gene TRBV6-1; possibly TRBD1 or TRBD2 for D (5 bases each). The CDR3 sequence is 15 residues long. The ends were cut back, 5 bases at V and 3 bases at J, with 14 bases in the middle. Germline CDR1 MNHNS, CDR2 SASEGT. Here the CDR3 reads CASSSMGEDKNIQYF. The DNA for the CDR3 is TGTGCCAGCAGTTCCATGGGGGAAGACAAAAACATTCAGTACTTC.